This entry features one T cell receptor (beta chain) sequence. An end of the junction differs from the germline gene, which may be a read error. The data are from a study of TIL therapy for anti-PD-1-resistant metastatic lung cancer. As for time point: pre-treatment sample, taken before nivolumab and TIL therapy. CDR1 is SSHAT and CDR2 is FNYEAQ in the germline V gene (reference sequence). The CDR3 is 13 residues long. The libraries were made with immunoSEQ v3. Libraries were sequenced to about 2 million read pairs (survey) or roughly 5-6 million (deep). The protocol was immunoSEQ multiplex PCR, while the TCRdb copy is restricted to in-frame clones and leaves out a portion. The sample holds approximately 40,000 clones, less than 85% seen once.

The chain is built from TRBV7-7 and TRBJ2-5, with 7 bases that match TRBD2. The TCR comes from a person aged 25 to 80 with non-small cell lung cancer. Sequenced material: blood, taken at baseline. DNA for the CDR3: TGTGCTAGCAGCCGGGGGGAGATTGAGACCCAGTACTTC. Translated: CASSRGEIETQYF.